This T cell receptor (beta chain) appears in the sequencing data of a study of cytomegalovirus exposure and HLA in healthy donors. Use of 60 Vbeta and 13 Jbeta primers characterized the PCR. Assay used: immunoSEQ multiplex PCR; TCRdb lists only in-frame clones, some missing. This sample lists approximately 110,000 clones; its ten largest clones have approximately 0.6%. As for the donors, each was a healthy bone marrow donor. Looked up from germline, CDR1 is SGHTA and CDR2 is FQGTGA. The V end was cut by 0 bases, the J end by 2 bases, with 10 bases between. The CDR3 contains 15 residues. Sequencing was performed on PBMCs. The chain employs TRBV7-3 and TRBJ1-1; D unclear. This clonotype originated in a man between 50 and 59 years old in good health and CMV-seronegative. CDR3 region: CASSLTGGDNTEAFF. The CDR3 nucleotides read TGTGCCAGCAGCTTAACGGGCGGGGATAACACTGAAGCTTTCTTT. The full variable domain, rest sourced from reference TRBV7-3 and TRBJ1-1, is GAGVSQTPSNKVTEKGKYVELRCDPISGHTALYWYRQSLGQGPEFLIYFQGTGAADDSGLPNDRFFAVRPEGSVSTLKIQRTERGDSAVYLCASSLTGGDNTEAFFGQGTRLTVV.